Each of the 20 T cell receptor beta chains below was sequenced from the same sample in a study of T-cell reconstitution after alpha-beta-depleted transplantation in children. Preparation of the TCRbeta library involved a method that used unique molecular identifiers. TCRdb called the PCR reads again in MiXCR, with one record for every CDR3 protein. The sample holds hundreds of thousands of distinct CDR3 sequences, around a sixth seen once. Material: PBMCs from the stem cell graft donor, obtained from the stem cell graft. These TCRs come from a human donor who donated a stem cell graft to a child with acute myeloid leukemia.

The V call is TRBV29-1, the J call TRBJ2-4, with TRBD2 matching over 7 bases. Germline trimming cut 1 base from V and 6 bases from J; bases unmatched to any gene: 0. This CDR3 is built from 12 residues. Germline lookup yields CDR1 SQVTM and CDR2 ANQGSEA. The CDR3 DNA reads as TGCAGCGTTGAAGGGGGGGGAAACATTCAGTACTTC. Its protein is CSVEGGGNIQYF.

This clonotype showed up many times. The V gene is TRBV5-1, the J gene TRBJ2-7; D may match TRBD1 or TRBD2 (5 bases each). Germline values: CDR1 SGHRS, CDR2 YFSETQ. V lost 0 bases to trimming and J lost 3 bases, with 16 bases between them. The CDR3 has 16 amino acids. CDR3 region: CASSLAGASSRYEQYF. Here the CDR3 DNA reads TGCGCCAGCAGCTTGGCCGGGGCTTCGAGTCGCTACGAGCAGTACTTC.

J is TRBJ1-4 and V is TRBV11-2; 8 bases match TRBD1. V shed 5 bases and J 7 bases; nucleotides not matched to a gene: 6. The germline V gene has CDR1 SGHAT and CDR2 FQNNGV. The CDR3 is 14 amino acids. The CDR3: CASSPTGAREKLFF. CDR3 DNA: TGTGCCAGCAGCCCGACAGGGGCCCGTGAAAAACTGTTTTTT. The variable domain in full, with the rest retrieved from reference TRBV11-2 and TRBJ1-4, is EAGVAQSPRYKIIEKRQSVAFWCNPISGHATLYWYQQILGQGPKLLIQFQNNGVVDDSQLPKDRFSAERLKGVDSTLKIQPAKLEDSAVYLCASSPTGAREKLFFGSGTQLSVL.

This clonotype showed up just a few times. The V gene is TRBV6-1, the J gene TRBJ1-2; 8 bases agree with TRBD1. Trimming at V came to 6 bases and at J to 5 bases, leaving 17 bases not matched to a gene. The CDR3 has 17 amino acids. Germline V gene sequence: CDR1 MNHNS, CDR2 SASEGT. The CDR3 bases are TGTGCCAGCAGCCCCCGACCCGTCGGACAGGGTGGTTATGGCTACACCTTC. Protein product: CASSPRPVGQGGYGYTF.

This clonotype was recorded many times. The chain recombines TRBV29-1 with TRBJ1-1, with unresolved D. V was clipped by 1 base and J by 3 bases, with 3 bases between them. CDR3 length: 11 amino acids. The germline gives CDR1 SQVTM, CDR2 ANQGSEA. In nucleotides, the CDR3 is TGCAGCGTTGAAGGGTACACTGAAGCTTTCTTT. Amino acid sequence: CSVEGYTEAFF.

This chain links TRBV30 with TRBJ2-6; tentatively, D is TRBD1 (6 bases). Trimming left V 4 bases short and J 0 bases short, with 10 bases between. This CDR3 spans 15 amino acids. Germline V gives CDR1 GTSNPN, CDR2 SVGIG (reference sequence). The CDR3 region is CAWTGQLSGANVLTF. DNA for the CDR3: TGTGCCTGGACAGGACAGCTCTCTGGGGCCAACGTCCTGACTTTC.

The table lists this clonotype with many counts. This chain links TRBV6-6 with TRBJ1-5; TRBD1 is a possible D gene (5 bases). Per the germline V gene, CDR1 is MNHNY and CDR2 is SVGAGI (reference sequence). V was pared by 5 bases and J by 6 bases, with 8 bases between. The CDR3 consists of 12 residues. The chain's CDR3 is CASSAGSQPQHF. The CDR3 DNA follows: TGTGCCAGCAGTGCAGGGAGTCAGCCCCAGCATTTT.

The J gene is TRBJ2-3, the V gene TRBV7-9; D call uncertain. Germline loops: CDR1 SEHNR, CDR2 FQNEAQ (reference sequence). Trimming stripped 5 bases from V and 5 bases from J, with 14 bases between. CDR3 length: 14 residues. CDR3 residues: CASSPTEYRDTQYF. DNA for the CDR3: TGTGCCAGCAGCCCGACGGAATATCGAGATACGCAGTATTTT.

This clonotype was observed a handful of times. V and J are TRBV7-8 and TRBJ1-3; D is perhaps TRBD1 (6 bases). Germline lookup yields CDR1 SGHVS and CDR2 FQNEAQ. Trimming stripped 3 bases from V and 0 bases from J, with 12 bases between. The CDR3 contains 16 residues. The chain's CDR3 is CASSLGHLLSGNTIYF. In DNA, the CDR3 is TGTGCCAGCAGCTTGGGACACCTACTCTCTGGAAACACCATATATTTT.

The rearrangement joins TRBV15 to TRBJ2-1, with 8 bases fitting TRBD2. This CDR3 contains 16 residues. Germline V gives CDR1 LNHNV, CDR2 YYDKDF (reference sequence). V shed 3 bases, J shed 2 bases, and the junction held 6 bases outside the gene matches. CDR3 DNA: TGTGCCACCAGCAGGGGTGGAGCGGGGGCCTACAATGAGCAGTTCTTC. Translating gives CATSRGGAGAYNEQFF.

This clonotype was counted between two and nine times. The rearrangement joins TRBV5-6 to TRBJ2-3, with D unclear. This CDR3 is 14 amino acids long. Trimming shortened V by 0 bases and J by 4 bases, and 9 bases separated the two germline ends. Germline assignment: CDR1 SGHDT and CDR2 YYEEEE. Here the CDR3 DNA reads TGTGCCAGCAGCTTGGCCCTGGGCTCAGATACGCAGTATTTT. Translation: CASSLALGSDTQYF.

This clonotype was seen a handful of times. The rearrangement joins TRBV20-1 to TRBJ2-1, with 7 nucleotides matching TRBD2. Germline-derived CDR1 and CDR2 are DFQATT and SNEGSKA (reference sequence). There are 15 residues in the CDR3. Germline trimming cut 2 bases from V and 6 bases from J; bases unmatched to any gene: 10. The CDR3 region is CSARFVGGLGNEQFF. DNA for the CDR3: TGCAGTGCTAGATTTGTGGGAGGGCTCGGCAATGAGCAGTTCTTC.

The CDR3 DNA reads as TGTGCCAGCAGCCACAGTCACGGGGGCGAGCAGTACGTC. It specifies CASSHSHGGEQYV. The chain is built from TRBV7-9 and TRBJ2-7; a possible D gene is TRBD2 (6 bases). Germline-derived CDR1 and CDR2 are SEHNR and FQNEAQ (reference sequence). This CDR3 contains 13 residues. The V and J ends lost 5 bases and 6 bases respectively, with 14 bases between them.

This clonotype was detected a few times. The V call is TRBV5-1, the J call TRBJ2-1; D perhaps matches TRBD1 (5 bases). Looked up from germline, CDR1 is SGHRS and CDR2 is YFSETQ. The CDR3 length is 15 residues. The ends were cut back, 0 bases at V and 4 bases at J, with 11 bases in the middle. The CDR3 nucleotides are TGCGCCAGCAGCTTGGTCCCGACAGTATACAATGAGCAGTTCTTC. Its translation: CASSLVPTVYNEQFF.

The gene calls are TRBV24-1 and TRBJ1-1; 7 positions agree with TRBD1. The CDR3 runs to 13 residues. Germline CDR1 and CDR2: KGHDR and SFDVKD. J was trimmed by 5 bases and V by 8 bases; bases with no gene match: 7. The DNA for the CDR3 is TGTGCCACCATGCCAGGGGGGGGAACTGAAGCTTTCTTT. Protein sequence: CATMPGGGTEAFF.

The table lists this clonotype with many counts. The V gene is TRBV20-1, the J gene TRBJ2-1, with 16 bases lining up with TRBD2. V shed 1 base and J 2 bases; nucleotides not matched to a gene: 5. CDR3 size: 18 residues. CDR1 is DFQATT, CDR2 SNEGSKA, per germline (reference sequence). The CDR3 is CSARGAGTSGGAYNEQFF. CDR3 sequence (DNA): TGCAGTGCTAGAGGGGCCGGGACTAGCGGGGGGGCCTACAATGAGCAGTTCTTC.

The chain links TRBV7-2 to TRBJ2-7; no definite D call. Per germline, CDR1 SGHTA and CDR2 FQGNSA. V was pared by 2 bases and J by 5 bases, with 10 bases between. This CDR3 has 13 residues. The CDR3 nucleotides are TGTGCCAGCAGCTTACGGGCAGCCCACGAGCAGTACGTC. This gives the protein CASSLRAAHEQYV.

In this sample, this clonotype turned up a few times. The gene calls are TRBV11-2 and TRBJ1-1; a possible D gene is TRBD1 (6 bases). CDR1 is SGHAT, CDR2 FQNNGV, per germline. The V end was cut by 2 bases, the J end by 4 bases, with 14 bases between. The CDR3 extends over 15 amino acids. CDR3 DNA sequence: TGTGCCAGCAGCTTAAATGGGAAAGGGGGCACTGAAGCTTTCTTT. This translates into CASSLNGKGGTEAFF.

The CDR3: CASSLRQRRNEAFF. The CDR3 nucleotides are TGTGCCAGCAGTTTGAGGCAGAGACGGAATGAAGCTTTCTTT. This sequence joins TRBV28 and TRBJ1-1; D not certain. Germline V gives CDR1 MDHEN, CDR2 SYDVKM. The V end lost 3 bases, the J end lost 7 bases, and 15 bases lay between the germline ends. The CDR3 is made up of 14 amino acids. Supplemented by reference TRBV28 and TRBJ1-1, the full variable domain reads DVKVTQSSRYLVKRTGEKVFLECVQDMDHENMFWYRQDPGLGLRLIYFSYDVKMKEKGDIPEGYSVSREKKERFSLILESASTNQTSMYLCASSLRQRRNEAFFGQGTRLTVV.

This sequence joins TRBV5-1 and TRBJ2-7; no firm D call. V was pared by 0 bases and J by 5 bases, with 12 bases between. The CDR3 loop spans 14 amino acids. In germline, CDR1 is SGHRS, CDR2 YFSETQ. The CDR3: CASSLGRTSHEQYF. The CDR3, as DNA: TGCGCCAGCAGCTTGGGAAGGACCTCGCACGAGCAGTACTTC.